Below, one T cell receptor beta chain is given with its context. Its antigen is unidentified. These data are taken from a study of cytomegalovirus exposure and HLA in healthy donors. Study results and limitations: Later on, analysis showed that most CMV-associated TCR beta chains appeared to be HLA-restricted. Usually a TCR sequence was rare, but some public TCRs were found in many donors.

13 Jbeta primers and 60 Vbeta primers were used for the PCR. Measured with immunoSEQ multiplex PCR; TCRdb has only the in-frame clones, and not every one. The sample lists 90,000 to 150,000 clones; 8.5% to 9% were seen once. The germline V gene encodes CDR1 SGDLS and CDR2 YYNGEE. The V gene end was trimmed by 3 bases and the J gene end by 7 bases; junction bases not matched to a gene: 5. CDR3 length equals 13 residues. Input material: PBMCs. This chain joins TRBV9 and TRBJ1-1; 8 nucleotides line up with TRBD1. The receptor was derived from a middle-aged woman in good health and CMV-seropositive. This CDR3 reads CASSATGTGEAFF. As DNA, the CDR3 is TGTGCCAGCAGCGCGACGGGGACAGGTGAAGCTTTCTTT.